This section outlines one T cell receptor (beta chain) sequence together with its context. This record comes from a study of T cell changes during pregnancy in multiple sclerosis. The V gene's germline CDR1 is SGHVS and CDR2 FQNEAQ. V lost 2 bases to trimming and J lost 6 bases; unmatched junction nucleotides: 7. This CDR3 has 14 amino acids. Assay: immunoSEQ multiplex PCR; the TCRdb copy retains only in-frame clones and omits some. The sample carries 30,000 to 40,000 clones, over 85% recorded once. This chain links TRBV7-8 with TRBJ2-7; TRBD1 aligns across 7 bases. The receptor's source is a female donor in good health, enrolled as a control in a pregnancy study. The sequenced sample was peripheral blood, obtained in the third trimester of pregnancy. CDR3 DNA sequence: TGTGCCAGCAGCTTAATGGTCAGGGGGTCCGAGCAGTACTTC. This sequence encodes CASSLMVRGSEQYF.